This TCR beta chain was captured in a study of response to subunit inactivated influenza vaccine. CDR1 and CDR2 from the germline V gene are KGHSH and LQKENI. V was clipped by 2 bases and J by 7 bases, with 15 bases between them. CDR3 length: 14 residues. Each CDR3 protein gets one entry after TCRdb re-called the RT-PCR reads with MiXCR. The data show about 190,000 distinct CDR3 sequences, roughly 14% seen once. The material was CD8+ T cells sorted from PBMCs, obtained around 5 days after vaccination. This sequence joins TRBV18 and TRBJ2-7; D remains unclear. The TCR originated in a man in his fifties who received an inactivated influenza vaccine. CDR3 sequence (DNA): TGTGCCAGCTCACCAAGAAGTAACTCGGTGGAGCAGTACTTC. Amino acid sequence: CASSPRSNSVEQYF.